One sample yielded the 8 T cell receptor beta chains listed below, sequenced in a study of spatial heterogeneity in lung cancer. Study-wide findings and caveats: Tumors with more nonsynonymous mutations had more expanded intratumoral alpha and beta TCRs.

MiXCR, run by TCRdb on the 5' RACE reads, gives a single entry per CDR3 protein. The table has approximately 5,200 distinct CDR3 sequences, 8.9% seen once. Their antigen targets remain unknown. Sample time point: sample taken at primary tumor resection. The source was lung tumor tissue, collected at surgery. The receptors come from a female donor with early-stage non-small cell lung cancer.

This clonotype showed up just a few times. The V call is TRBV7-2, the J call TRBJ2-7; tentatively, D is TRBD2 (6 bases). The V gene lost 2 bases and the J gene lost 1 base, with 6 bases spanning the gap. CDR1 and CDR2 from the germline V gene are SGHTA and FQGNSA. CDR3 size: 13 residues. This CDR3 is CASSLRESYEQYF. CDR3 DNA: TGTGCCAGCAGCTTACGGGAGTCCTACGAGCAGTACTTC.

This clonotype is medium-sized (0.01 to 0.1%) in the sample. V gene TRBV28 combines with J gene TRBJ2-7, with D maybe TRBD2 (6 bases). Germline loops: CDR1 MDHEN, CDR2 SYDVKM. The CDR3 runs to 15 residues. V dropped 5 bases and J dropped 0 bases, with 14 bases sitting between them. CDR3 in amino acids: CASSGSAGSSYEQYV. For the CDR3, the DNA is TGTGCCAGCAGTGGCAGTGCGGGGAGCTCCTACGAGCAGTACGTC.

The CDR3 bases are TGTGCCAGCAGCCATCAGGGGAAGACCAAAAACATTCAGTACTTC. Translated: CASSHQGKTKNIQYF. This chain joins TRBV3-1 and TRBJ2-4, with D possibly matching TRBD1 (6 bases). Per germline, CDR1 LGHDT and CDR2 YNNKEL (reference sequence). V lost 3 bases, J lost 2 bases, and 11 bases lay in between. The CDR3 has 15 amino acids.

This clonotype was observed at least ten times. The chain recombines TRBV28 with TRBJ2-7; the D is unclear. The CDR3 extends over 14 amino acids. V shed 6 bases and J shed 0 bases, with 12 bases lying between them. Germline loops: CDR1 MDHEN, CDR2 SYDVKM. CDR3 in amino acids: CASSRLGSSYEQYF. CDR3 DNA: TGTGCCAGCAGCCGTCTCGGGTCCTCCTACGAGCAGTACTTC.

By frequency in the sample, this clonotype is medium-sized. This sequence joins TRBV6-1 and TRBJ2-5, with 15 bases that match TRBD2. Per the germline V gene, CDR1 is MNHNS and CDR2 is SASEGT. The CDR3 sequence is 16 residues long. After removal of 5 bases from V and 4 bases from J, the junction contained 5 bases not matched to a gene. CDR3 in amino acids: CASSWTSGGAPETQYF. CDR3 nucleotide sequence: TGTGCCAGCAGTTGGACTAGCGGGGGGGCCCCAGAGACCCAGTACTTC.

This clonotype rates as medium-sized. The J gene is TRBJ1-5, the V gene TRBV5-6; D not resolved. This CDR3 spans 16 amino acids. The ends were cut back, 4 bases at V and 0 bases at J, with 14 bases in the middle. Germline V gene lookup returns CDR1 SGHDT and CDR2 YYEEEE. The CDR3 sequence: CASSLRGGNSNQPQHF. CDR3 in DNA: TGTGCCAGCAGCCTCCGCGGAGGTAATAGCAATCAGCCCCAGCATTTT.

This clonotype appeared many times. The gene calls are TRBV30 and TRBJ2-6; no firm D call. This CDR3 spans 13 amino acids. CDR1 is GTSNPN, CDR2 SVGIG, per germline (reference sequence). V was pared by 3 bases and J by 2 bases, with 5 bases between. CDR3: CAWRTTGANVLTF. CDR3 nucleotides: TGTGCCTGGAGGACGACTGGGGCCAACGTCCTGACTTTC.

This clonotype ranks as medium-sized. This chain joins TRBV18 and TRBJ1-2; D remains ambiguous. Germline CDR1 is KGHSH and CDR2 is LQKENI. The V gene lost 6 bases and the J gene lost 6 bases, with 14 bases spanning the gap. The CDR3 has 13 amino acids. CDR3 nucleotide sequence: TGTGCCAGCTCCCCTATCCCGGGAAATGGCTACACCTTC. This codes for CASSPIPGNGYTF.